This T cell receptor (beta chain) was observed in a study of human CD8 memory T cell subsets. TCR beta libraries were made by UMI-labeled 5' RACE. The authors' processing: Functional CDR3 beta clonotypes, numbering between roughly 3,000 and 20,000, were present in each TCR beta library. TCRdb re-called the 5' RACE reads and gives one entry per CDR3 protein, without DNA. These V and J calls are TCRdb output, not the study's own analysis. The sample table includes about 6,700 distinct CDR3 sequences. Broader study findings: Few clonotypes were shared between stem-like memory and precursor exhausted T cells.

Concerning this clonotype: Its antigen remains unidentified.

This CDR3 has 16 amino acids. CDR1 and CDR2 from the germline V gene are SEHNR and FQNEAQ (reference sequence). The clonotype comes from a human donor in good health. Material for sequencing was CD8+ T cells from PBMCs. The chain links TRBV7-9 to TRBJ2-3; TCRdb's D call of TRBD2 is untestable without DNA. Here the CDR3 reads CASSSGTSTDADTQYF.